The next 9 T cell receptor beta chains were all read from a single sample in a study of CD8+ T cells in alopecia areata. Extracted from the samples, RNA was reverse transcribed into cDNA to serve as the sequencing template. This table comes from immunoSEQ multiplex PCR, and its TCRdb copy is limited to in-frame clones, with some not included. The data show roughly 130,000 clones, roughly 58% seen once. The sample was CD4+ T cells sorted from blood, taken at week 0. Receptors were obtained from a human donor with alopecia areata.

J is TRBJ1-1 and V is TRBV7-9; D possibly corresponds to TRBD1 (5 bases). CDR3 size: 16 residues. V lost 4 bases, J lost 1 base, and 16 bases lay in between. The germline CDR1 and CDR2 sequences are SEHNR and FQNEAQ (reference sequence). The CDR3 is CASSSYSRVKNTEAFF. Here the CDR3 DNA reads TGTGCCAGCAGCTCATATAGCAGGGTAAAGAACACTGAAGCTTTCTTT. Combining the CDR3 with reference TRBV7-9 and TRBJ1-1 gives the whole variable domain DTGVSQNPRHKITKRGQNVTFRCDPISEHNRLYWYRQTLGQGPEFLTYFQNEAQLEKSRLLSDRFSAERPKGSFSTLEIQRTEQGDSAMYLCASSSYSRVKNTEAFFGQGTRLTVV.

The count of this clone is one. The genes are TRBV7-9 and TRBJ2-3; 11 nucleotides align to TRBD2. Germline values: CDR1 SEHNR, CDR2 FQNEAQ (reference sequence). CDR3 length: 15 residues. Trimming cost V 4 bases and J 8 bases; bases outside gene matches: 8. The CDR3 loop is CASSSPGLAAGTQYF. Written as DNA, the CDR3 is TGTGCCAGCAGCTCCCCGGGACTAGCGGCGGGTACGCAGTATTTT. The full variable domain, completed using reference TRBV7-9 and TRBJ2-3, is DTGVSQNPRHKITKRGQNVTFRCDPISEHNRLYWYRQTLGQGPEFLTYFQNEAQLEKSRLLSDRFSAERPKGSFSTLEIQRTEQGDSAMYLCASSSPGLAAGTQYFGPGTRLTVL.

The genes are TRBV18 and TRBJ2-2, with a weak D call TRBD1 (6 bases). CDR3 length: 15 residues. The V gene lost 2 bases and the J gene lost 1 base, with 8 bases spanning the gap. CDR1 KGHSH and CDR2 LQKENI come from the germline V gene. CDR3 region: CASSPRTENTGELFF. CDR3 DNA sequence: TGTGCCAGCTCACCAAGGACAGAGAACACCGGGGAGCTGTTTTTT.

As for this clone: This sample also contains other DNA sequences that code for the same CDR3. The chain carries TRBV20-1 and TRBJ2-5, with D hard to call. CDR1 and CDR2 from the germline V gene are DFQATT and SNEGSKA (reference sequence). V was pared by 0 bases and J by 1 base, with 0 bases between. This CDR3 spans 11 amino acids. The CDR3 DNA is TGCAGTGCTAGAGACCAAGAGACCCAGTACTTC. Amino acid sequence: CSARDQETQYF.

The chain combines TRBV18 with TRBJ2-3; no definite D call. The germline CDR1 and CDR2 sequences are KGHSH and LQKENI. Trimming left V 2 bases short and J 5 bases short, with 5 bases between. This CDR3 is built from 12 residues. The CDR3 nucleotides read TGTGCCAGCTCACCAAGCCAAGATACGCAGTATTTT. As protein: CASSPSQDTQYF.

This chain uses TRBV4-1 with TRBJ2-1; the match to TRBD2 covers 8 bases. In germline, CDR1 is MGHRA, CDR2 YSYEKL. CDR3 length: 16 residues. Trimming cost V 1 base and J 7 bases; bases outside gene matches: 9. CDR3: CASSQVTAGVVNEQFF. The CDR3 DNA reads TGCGCCAGCAGCCAAGTCACAGCGGGAGTAGTAAATGAGCAGTTCTTC.

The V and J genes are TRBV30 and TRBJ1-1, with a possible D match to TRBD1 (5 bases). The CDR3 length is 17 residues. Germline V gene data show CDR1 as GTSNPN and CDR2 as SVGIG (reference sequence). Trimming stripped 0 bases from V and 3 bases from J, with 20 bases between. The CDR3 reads CAWSVGNAGLRYTEAFF. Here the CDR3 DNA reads TGTGCCTGGAGTGTAGGGAACGCGGGGCTGAGGTACACTGAAGCTTTCTTT.

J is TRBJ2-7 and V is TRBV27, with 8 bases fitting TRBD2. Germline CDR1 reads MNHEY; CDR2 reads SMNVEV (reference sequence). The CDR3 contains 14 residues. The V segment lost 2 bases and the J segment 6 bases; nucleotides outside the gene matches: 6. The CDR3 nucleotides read TGTGCCAGCAGTTTAACGGGAGGGCTTGTCGAGCAGTACTTC. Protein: CASSLTGGLVEQYF.

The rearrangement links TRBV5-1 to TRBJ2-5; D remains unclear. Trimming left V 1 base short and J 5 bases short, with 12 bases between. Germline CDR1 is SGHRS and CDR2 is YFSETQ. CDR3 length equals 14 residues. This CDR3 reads CASSLNRAGETQYF. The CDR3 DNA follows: TGCGCCAGCAGCTTGAATCGCGCTGGCGAGACCCAGTACTTC.